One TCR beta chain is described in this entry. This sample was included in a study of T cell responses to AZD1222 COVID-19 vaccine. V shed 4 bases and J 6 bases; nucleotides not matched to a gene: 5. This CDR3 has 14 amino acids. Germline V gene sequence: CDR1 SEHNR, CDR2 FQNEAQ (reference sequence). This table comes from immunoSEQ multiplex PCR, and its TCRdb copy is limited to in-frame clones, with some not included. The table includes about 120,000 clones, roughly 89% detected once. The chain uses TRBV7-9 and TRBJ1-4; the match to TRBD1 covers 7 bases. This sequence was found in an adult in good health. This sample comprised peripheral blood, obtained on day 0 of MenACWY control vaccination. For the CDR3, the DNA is TGTGCCAGCAGCTCGAGACAGGGAGATGAAAAACTGTTTTTT. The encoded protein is CASSSRQGDEKLFF.